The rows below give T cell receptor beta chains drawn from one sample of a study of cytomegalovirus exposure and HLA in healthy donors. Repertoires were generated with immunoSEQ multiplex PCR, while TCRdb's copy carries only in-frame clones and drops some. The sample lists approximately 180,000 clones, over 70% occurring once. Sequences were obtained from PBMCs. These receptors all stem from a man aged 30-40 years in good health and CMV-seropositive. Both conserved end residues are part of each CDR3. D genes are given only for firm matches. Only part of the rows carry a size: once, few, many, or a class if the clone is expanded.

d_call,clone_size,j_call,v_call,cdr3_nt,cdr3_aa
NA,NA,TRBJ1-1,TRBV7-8,TGTGCCAGCAGCTTAGCAGTTTTCGGGGGGCTGGGGACTGAAGCTTTCTTT,CASSLAVFGGLGTEAFF
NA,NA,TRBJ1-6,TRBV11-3,TGTGCCAGCAGCTTAAGGTTTTCCGACAACTCCTATAATTCACCCCTCCACTTT,CASSLRFSDNSYNSPLHF
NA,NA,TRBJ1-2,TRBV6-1,TGTGCCAGCAGTGAAGACGGACACCGACCCTATGGCTACACCTTC,CASSEDGHRPYGYTF
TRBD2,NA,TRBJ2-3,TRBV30,TGTGCCTGGAAAAGCGGGAGAGATGGCGATACGCAGTATTTT,CAWKSGRDGDTQYF
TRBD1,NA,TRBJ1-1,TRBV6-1,TGTGCCAGCAGTGTCGGACAGGGCTTCGGGAATACTGAAGCTTTCTTT,CASSVGQGFGNTEAFF
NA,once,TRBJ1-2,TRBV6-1,TGTGCCAGCAGTGAAGCTAGTATCCCTCCCGGCGGTGGCTACACCTTC,CASSEASIPPGGGYTF
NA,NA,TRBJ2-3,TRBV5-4,TGTGCCAGCAGCTTGGGCCTAGATAGCACAGATACGCAGTATTTT,CASSLGLDSTDTQYF
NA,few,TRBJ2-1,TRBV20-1,TGCAGTGCCGCGGACTACAATGAGCAGTTCTTC,CSAADYNEQFF
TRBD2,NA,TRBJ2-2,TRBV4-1,TGCGCCAGCAGCCAAAGGACTAGCGGGAACACCGGGGAGCTGTTTTTT,CASSQRTSGNTGELFF
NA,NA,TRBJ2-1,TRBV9,TGTGCCAGCAGCACAACTTCCGGCTTGCGGGCCTGGGGTGAGCAGTTCTTC,CASSTTSGLRAWGEQFF
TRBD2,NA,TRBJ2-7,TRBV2,TGTGCCAGCCGAGAGGCGGGGGGCCCGTACTTC,CASREAGGPYF
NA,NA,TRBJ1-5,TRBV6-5,TGTGCCAGCAGCCCCCTACTTAATCAGCCCCAGCATTTT,CASSPLLNQPQHF
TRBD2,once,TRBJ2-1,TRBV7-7,TGTGCCAGCAGCTCTAGCGGGGGGGGATACAATGAGCAGTTCTTC,CASSSSGGGYNEQFF
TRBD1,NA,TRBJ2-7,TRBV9,TGTGCCAGCAGCTCCTCCGGGACAGGCGCGTTCGAGCAGTACTTC,CASSSSGTGAFEQYF
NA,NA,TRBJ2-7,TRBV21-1,TGTGCCAGCAGGACTAGCGACTACACCTACGAGCAGTACTTC,CASRTSDYTYEQYF
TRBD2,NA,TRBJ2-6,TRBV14,TGTGCCAGCAGCCACCCTCTAGCGGGAGGGCGCTCTGGGGCCAACGTCCTGACTTTC,CASSHPLAGGRSGANVLTF
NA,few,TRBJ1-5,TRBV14,TGTGCCAGCAGCCAAGAACAGGTGAGATCCAATCAGCCCCAGCATTTT,CASSQEQVRSNQPQHF
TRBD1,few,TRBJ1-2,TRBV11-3,TGTGCCAGCAGGTCAACCGGGACAGGGGGCCTTGGCTATGGCTACACCTTC,CASRSTGTGGLGYGYTF
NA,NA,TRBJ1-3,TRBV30,TGTGCCTGGAGTGCAGCCGCTAGGGGCTTCTCTGGAAACACCATATATTTT,CAWSAAARGFSGNTIYF